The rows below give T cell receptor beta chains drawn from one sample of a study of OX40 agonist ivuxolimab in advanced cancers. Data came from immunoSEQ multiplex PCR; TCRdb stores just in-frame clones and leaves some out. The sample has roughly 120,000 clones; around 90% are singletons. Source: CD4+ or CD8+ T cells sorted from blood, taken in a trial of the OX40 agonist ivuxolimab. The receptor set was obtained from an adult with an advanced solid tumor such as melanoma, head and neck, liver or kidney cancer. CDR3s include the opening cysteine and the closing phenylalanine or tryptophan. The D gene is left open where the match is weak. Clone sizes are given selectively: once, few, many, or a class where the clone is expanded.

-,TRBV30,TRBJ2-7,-,CAWSRSILSYEQYF,TGTGCCTGGAGTAGGTCAATCCTCTCCTACGAGCAGTACTTC
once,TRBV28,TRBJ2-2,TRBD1,CATYKGAAGELFF,TGTGCCACGTATAAGGGGGCTGCCGGGGAGCTGTTTTTT
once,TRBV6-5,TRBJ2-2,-,CASSHDRTNTGELFF,TGTGCCAGCAGCCACGACAGGACGAACACCGGGGAGCTGTTTTTT
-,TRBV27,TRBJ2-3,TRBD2,CASSRGVTGVSTDTQYF,TGTGCCAGCAGCCGGGGGGTTACGGGAGTCTCGACAGATACGCAGTATTTT
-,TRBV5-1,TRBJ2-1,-,CASSAQNTGYNEQFF,TGCGCCAGCAGCGCCCAGAACACAGGATACAATGAGCAGTTCTTC
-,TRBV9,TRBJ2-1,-,CASSVAELNNEQFF,TGTGCCAGCAGCGTAGCCGAACTCAACAATGAGCAGTTCTTC
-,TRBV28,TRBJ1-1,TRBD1,CATKAGQTNTEAFF,TGTGCCACGAAGGCGGGACAGACGAACACTGAAGCTTTCTTT
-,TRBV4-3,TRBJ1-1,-,CASSQDGGPVNTEAFF,TGCGCCAGCAGCCAAGATGGGGGCCCGGTGAACACTGAAGCTTTCTTT
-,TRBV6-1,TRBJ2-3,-,CASSDQSGSGTDTQYF,TGTGCCAGCAGTGATCAGAGTGGGAGTGGGACAGATACGCAGTATTTT
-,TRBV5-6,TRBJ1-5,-,CASSLRDVGNQPQHF,TGTGCCAGCAGCTTGAGGGACGTGGGCAATCAGCCCCAGCATTTT
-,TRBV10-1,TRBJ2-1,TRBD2,CASSELAGYNEQFF,TGCGCCAGCAGTGAACTAGCGGGCTACAATGAGCAGTTCTTC
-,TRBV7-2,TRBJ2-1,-,CASSYIRVEQFF,TGTGCCAGCAGCTACATTCGGGTCGAGCAGTTCTTC
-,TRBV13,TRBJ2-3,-,CASSPSLGAISTDTQYF,TGTGCCAGCAGCCCATCCCTCGGCGCAATCAGCACAGATACGCAGTATTTT
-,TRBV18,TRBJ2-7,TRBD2,CASSPASGSYEQYF,TGTGCCAGCTCACCAGCTAGCGGGAGTTACGAGCAGTACTTC
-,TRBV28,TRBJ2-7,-,CALGEPSYEQYF,TGTGCCCTGGGAGAGCCCTCCTACGAGCAGTACTTC
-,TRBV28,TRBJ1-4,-,CASRIGGPQKLFF,TGTGCCAGCAGGATTGGGGGCCCCCAAAAACTGTTTTTT
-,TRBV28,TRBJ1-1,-,CASRLGFRNTEAFF,TGTGCCAGCAGGCTAGGGTTCCGGAACACTGAAGCTTTCTTT
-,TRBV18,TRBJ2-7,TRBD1,CASSQRQGFYEQYF,TGTGCCAGCTCACAACGACAGGGATTTTACGAGCAGTACTTC
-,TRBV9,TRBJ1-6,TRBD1,CASSDRQGSNSPLHF,TGTGCCAGCAGCGACCGACAGGGTAGTAATTCACCCCTCCACTTT
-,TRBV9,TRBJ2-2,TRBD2,CASSVGPPGRGGTGELFF,TGTGCCAGCAGCGTAGGTCCCCCAGGCCGGGGGGGCACCGGGGAGCTGTTTTTT
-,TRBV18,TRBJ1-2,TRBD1,CASSTNGQGSNYGYTF,TGTGCCAGCTCAACAAACGGACAGGGCTCTAACTATGGCTACACCTTC
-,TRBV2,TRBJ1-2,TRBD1,CASRPPGGSGYTF,TGTGCCAGCAGGCCCCCAGGGGGCTCTGGCTACACCTTC
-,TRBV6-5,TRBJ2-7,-,CASSYSEGPYEQYF,TGTGCCAGCAGTTACTCGGAGGGCCCCTACGAGCAGTACTTC
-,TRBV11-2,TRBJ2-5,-,CASSLARGGRGETQYF,TGTGCCAGCAGCTTAGCCAGGGGTGGGAGGGGTGAGACCCAGTACTTC
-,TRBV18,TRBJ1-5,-,CASSPSDRNQPQHF,TGTGCCAGCTCACCATCGGACAGAAATCAGCCCCAGCATTTT
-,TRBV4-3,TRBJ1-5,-,CASSQDEAGTRGNQPQHF,TGCGCCAGCAGCCAAGATGAGGCAGGGACCCGGGGCAATCAGCCCCAGCATTTT
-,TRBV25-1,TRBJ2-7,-,CASSVGWVYEQYF,TGTGCCAGCAGTGTCGGCTGGGTCTACGAGCAGTACTTC
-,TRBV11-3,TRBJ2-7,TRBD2,CASSRGLAREQYF,TGTGCCAGCAGCCGGGGACTAGCTCGCGAGCAGTACTTC
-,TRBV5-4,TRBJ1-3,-,CASSPDRAGNTIYF,TGTGCCAGCAGCCCGGACAGAGCTGGAAACACCATATATTTT
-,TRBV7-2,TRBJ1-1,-,CASSGRGMNTEAFF,TGTGCCAGCAGCGGCAGGGGTATGAACACTGAAGCTTTCTTT
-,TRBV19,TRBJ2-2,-,CASISRATTNTGELFF,TGTGCCAGTATTAGCAGGGCTACTACGAACACCGGGGAGCTGTTTTTT
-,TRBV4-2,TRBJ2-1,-,CASSSRGNEQFF,TGTGCCAGCAGCAGTCGAGGGAATGAGCAGTTCTTC
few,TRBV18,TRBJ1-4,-,CASSTDEKLFF,TGTGCCAGCTCCACCGATGAAAAACTGTTTTTT
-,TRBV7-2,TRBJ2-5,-,CASSLVQGFQETQYF,TGTGCCAGCAGCTTAGTACAGGGCTTCCAAGAGACCCAGTACTTC
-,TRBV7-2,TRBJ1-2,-,CASSLEWYGYTF,TGTGCCAGCAGCTTAGAATGGTATGGCTACACCTTC
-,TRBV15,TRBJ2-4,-,CATSRDPLTVQNIQYF,TGTGCCACCAGCAGAGATCCTTTAACAGTCCAAAACATTCAGTACTTC
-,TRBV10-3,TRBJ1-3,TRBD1,CAIRGTGTVQSRYQSGNTIYF,TGTGCCATCAGGGGGACAGGGACGGTTCAGTCAAGGTACCAATCTGGAAACACCATATATTTT
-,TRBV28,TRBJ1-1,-,CASSLARTEAFF,TGTGCCAGCAGTTTAGCGAGGACTGAAGCTTTCTTT
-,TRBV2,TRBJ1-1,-,CASSVRQAVNAFF,TGTGCCAGCAGTGTAAGGCAGGCCGTGAATGCTTTCTTT
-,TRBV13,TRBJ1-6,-,CASSPELEAGSPLHF,TGTGCCAGCAGCCCCGAGTTGGAGGCAGGGTCACCCCTCCACTTT
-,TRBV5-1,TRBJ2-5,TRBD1,CASSLGGQGRETQYF,TGCGCCAGCAGCTTAGGCGGACAGGGAAGAGAGACCCAGTACTTC
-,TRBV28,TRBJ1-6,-,CASVDRTGISPLHF,TGTGCCAGCGTCGACAGGACGGGAATTTCACCCCTCCACTTT